The 24 T cell receptor beta chains presented below share a single source sample, sequenced in a study of cytotoxic CD8 clonotypes in ibrutinib-treated CLL (dated by TCRdb to about 2021). Libraries were constructed by the immunoSEQ multiplex PCR assay. Sourced from immuneACCESS, this table was stored by TCRdb with only in-frame sequences that have V and J called. A share of the clones is absent; for the studies checked, an unresolved V gene accounts for under half, and the remainder has no known explanation. In all, the sample holds fewer than 85,000 clones, and about four fifths of those were seen once. The ten largest clones represent nearly 5% of the sample. The sample's time point label, in plain terms: eleven to twelve months on ibrutinib. This material consisted of PBMCs, taken after 12 months of ibrutinib treatment. The receptor source for this set is a human donor with chronic lymphocytic leukemia.

This sequence joins TRBV6-6 and TRBJ2-5; TRBD1 matches at 10 bases. Germline loops: CDR1 MNHNY, CDR2 SVGAGI (reference sequence). The CDR3 is made up of 14 amino acids. The V and J ends lost 6 bases and 4 bases, in that order; junction bases with no gene match: 5. In nucleotides, the CDR3 is TGTGCCAGCAGACGGGACAGGGGTGTAGAGACCCAGTACTTC. Amino acid sequence: CASRRDRGVETQYF.

V usage is TRBV21-1 and J usage is TRBJ1-5; TRBD1, the table's D call, lacks a check against the DNA. TRBV21-1 is noted as a pseudogene. CDR3 size: 14 residues. CDR3 coding DNA: TGTGCCAGCAGCAAAGGGGCAGGGGGCCAGCCCCAGCATTTT. This gives the protein CASSKGAGGQPQHF.

The chain links TRBV10-3 to TRBJ2-2; TRBD2 matches at 11 bases. Per the germline V gene, CDR1 is ENHRY and CDR2 is SYGVKD. The CDR3 covers 16 residues. The V and J ends lost 7 bases and 2 bases, in that order; junction bases with no gene match: 6. The DNA of the CDR3 is TGTGCCATCACCGATCGACTAGCGGGAAACACCGGGGAGCTGTTTTTT. Amino acid sequence: CAITDRLAGNTGELFF.

The V gene is TRBV6-1, the J gene TRBJ2-3; 7 bases map to TRBD1. The CDR3 extends over 15 amino acids. The V segment lost 4 bases and the J segment 2 bases; nucleotides outside the gene matches: 6. Germline V gene data show CDR1 as MNHNS and CDR2 as SASEGT. The CDR3 DNA reads TGTGCCAGCAGTGTCCGGGACAGAGTCACAGATACGCAGTATTTT. This encodes CASSVRDRVTDTQYF.

The rearrangement uses TRBV5-3 and TRBJ2-5, with TRBD2 as a possible D gene (7 bases). TRBV5-3 is treated as an ORF (open reading frame) with a function not yet certain. Trimming left V 4 bases short and J 6 bases short, with 19 bases between. The CDR3 length is 15 residues. CDR3 nucleotide sequence: TGTGCCAGAAGCAACCTCGGGGGGCGCGAGAAGACCCAGTACTTC. Translation: CARSNLGGREKTQYF.

The chain carries TRBV27 and TRBJ1-1; no reliable D call. Germline V gene data show CDR1 as MNHEY and CDR2 as SMNVEV (reference sequence). There are 13 residues in the CDR3. V dropped 3 bases and J dropped 1 base, with 6 bases sitting between them. CDR3 protein: CASSFRKNTEAFF. The CDR3 DNA reads as TGTGCCAGCAGTTTCCGGAAGAACACTGAAGCTTTCTTT.

The chain couples TRBV7-3 to TRBJ1-1, with D possibly matching TRBD1 (5 bases). The CDR3 consists of 13 residues. Germline CDR1 is SGHTA and CDR2 is FQGTGA. V gave up 5 bases and J gave up 4 bases, with 11 bases separating them. The CDR3 DNA is TGTGCCAGCAGCCGCCCGGGGACCACTGAAGCTTTCTTT. It specifies CASSRPGTTEAFF.

The V gene is TRBV6-1, the J gene TRBJ1-6, with D hard to call. Trimming left V 6 bases short and J 14 bases short, with 20 bases between. The CDR3 is made up of 14 amino acids. Germline V gene data show CDR1 as MNHNS and CDR2 as SASEGT. CDR3 sequence reads: CASRITSLRPALHF. The CDR3 bases are TGTGCCAGCAGGATAACAAGTTTACGGCCTGCCCTCCACTTT.

The chain carries TRBV19 and TRBJ2-6, with 8 bases that match TRBD2. The CDR3 contains 17 residues. The trim removed 4 bases at V and 0 bases at J, leaving 5 bases unmatched. Germline V CDR1 and CDR2: LNHDA, SQIVND (reference sequence). Written as DNA, the CDR3 is TGTGCCAGTAGTACCTCCGGGGGGGCCTCTGGGGCCAACGTCCTGACTTTC. Protein product: CASSTSGGASGANVLTF.

There are a few counts of this clone. The chain is built from TRBV4-1 and TRBJ1-5, with 9 bases lining up with TRBD1. The CDR3 sequence is 16 residues long. V was clipped by 3 bases and J by 3 bases; unmatched bases: 6. Per germline, CDR1 MGHRA and CDR2 YSYEKL. The CDR3 spells CASSQRDRETNQPQHF. The CDR3 DNA is TGCGCCAGCAGCCAGAGGGACAGGGAGACCAATCAGCCCCAGCATTTT.

This chain joins TRBV11-1 and TRBJ2-1; a possible D gene is TRBD2 (5 bases). From germline, CDR1 is SGHAT and CDR2 FQDESV (reference sequence). This CDR3 spans 16 amino acids. Trimming took off 1 base at V and 6 bases at J, with 16 bases between the two ends. In DNA form, the CDR3 reads TGTGCCAGCAGCTTAGGTGCGGGCCCCGGGTCCAATGAGCAGTTCTTC. Its protein product is CASSLGAGPGSNEQFF.

The chain is built from TRBV27 and TRBJ2-1; D uncertain. V lost 7 bases, J lost 1 base, and 14 bases lay in between. This CDR3 has 15 amino acids. Germline V gene lookup returns CDR1 MNHEY and CDR2 SMNVEV (reference sequence). This CDR3 reads CASTLRAPSYNEQFF. CDR3 nucleotide sequence: TGTGCCAGCACCTTAAGGGCCCCTTCCTACAATGAGCAGTTCTTC.

The chain joins TRBV19 to TRBJ2-7; D may match TRBD1 or TRBD2 (5 bases each). V was pared by 5 bases and J by 2 bases, with 13 bases between. The CDR3 sequence is 14 residues long. The germline V gene encodes CDR1 LNHDA and CDR2 SQIVND (reference sequence). CDR3 loop: CASSPRDGPYEQYF. Written as DNA, the CDR3 is TGTGCCAGTAGTCCCCGGGACGGTCCCTACGAGCAGTACTTC.

In this sample, this clone turned up many times. The chain uses TRBV2 and TRBJ2-2, with a weak D call TRBD1 (7 bases). The CDR3 totals 13 residues. Germline values: CDR1 SNHLY, CDR2 FYNNEI. The CDR3 sequence: CTPRGASTGELFF. DNA for the CDR3: TGTACCCCCAGGGGGGCCAGCACCGGGGAGCTGTTTTTT.

This clone was found a few times. V and J are TRBV4-1 and TRBJ1-4, with 8 positions matching TRBD1. CDR1 and CDR2 (germline): MGHRA, YSYEKL. The V segment lost 0 bases and the J segment 6 bases; nucleotides outside the gene matches: 3. CDR3 length: 15 amino acids. The CDR3 loop reads CASSQEGTGDEKLFF. In DNA, the CDR3 is TGCGCCAGCAGCCAAGAAGGGACAGGCGATGAAAAACTGTTTTTT.

The chain recombines TRBV6-1 with TRBJ2-2; D is unresolved. V was pared by 2 bases and J by 6 bases, with 4 bases between. Germline lookup yields CDR1 MNHNS and CDR2 SASEGT. This CDR3 is built from 12 residues. The chain's CDR3 is CASSELAGELFF. The CDR3 nucleotides are TGTGCCAGCAGTGAACTTGCCGGGGAGCTGTTTTTT.

This clone has only a few counts. This chain joins TRBV19 and TRBJ1-5; no firm D call. Germline CDR1 is LNHDA and CDR2 is SQIVND (reference sequence). Trimming left V 9 bases short and J 1 base short, with 16 bases between. The CDR3 sequence is 15 residues long. The CDR3 is CASRRGDGSNQPQHF. The DNA for the CDR3 is TGTGCCAGCAGGCGGGGAGACGGGAGCAATCAGCCCCAGCATTTT.

The chain uses TRBV30 and TRBJ1-3; D gene ambiguous. This CDR3 region has 13 residues. Germline assignment: CDR1 GTSNPN and CDR2 SVGIG (reference sequence). V was trimmed by 4 bases and J by 8 bases, leaving 15 bases between them. This CDR3 reads CAWNRAGGHTIYF. The CDR3 coding sequence is TGTGCCTGGAATAGGGCAGGCGGTCACACCATATATTTT.

The V gene is TRBV27, the J gene TRBJ2-7; D unclear. Trimming took 6 bases from V and 5 from J, leaving 14 bases between them. From germline, CDR1 is MNHEY and CDR2 SMNVEV (reference sequence). This CDR3 region has 13 residues. CDR3 bases: TGTGCCAGCAGCCACAGAGGTCGTGACGAGCAGTACTTC. Its translation: CASSHRGRDEQYF.

The CDR3 protein is CASSARLAGRSTDTQYF. The CDR3 nucleotides are TGTGCCAGCAGCGCCCGACTAGCGGGACGTAGCACAGATACGCAGTATTTT. This chain connects TRBV9 to TRBJ2-3; 11 nucleotides line up with TRBD2. The CDR3 is made up of 17 amino acids. The germline V gene has CDR1 SGDLS and CDR2 YYNGEE. V lost 3 bases, J lost 0 bases, and 6 bases stayed unmatched.

The chain employs TRBV9 and TRBJ2-1; 12 bases map to TRBD2. The CDR3 has 14 residues. After removal of 4 bases from V and 9 bases from J, the junction contained 5 bases not matched to a gene. Germline V lookup: CDR1 SGDLS, CDR2 YYNGEE. CDR3 sequence: CASSTTSGGLEQFF. The CDR3 nucleotides are TGTGCCAGCAGCACGACTAGCGGGGGTCTTGAGCAGTTCTTC.

The chain carries TRBV7-9 and TRBJ1-4; TRBD1 matches 10 bases. The CDR3 is 15 residues long. The germline CDR1 and CDR2 sequences are SEHNR and FQNEAQ (reference sequence). V lost 5 bases to trimming and J lost 8 bases; unmatched junction nucleotides: 8. The CDR3 nucleotides are TGTGCCAGCAGCGACGACAGGGGGCCCGTGGAAAAACTGTTTTTT. Protein product: CASSDDRGPVEKLFF. The full variable domain, its missing parts supplied by reference TRBV7-9 and TRBJ1-4, is DTGVSQNPRHKITKRGQNVTFRCDPISEHNRLYWYRQTLGQGPEFLTYFQNEAQLEKSRLLSDRFSAERPKGSFSTLEIQRTEQGDSAMYLCASSDDRGPVEKLFFGSGTQLSVL.

V gene TRBV5-1 combines with J gene TRBJ1-1; 7 bases agree with TRBD1. The ends lost 7 bases at V and 2 bases at J; junction bases unmatched: 5. The germline V gene has CDR1 SGHRS and CDR2 YFSETQ. The CDR3 has 13 amino acids. The CDR3 DNA reads as TGCGCCAGCTGGGGGACAGACAACACTGAAGCTTTCTTT. It codes for CASWGTDNTEAFF.

The table lists this clone with a few counts. This chain connects TRBV2 to TRBJ2-5, with D possibly being TRBD1 or TRBD2 (5 bases each). CDR3 size: 14 residues. Germline CDR1 and CDR2: SNHLY and FYNNEI. V was trimmed by 6 bases and J by 5 bases, leaving 16 bases between them. CDR3 coding DNA: TGTGCCAGCAGAACCGGGACCCGGGCGGAGACCCAGTACTTC. Protein product: CASRTGTRAETQYF.